These 6 T cell receptor beta chains were sequenced from one sample in a study of blood T cell repertoires in COVID-19. Only in-frame clones appear in the TCRdb table, and some are missing; sequencing was by immunoSEQ multiplex PCR. The repertoire consists of roughly 40,000 clones, with about 78% occurring once and the leading ten covering roughly 7.9%. Material: peripheral blood. The receptors stem from a man between 70 and 80 years old with active or convalescent COVID-19.

The chain carries TRBV7-3 and TRBJ2-2; no definite D call. The V end was cut by 5 bases, the J end by 2 bases, with 12 bases between. Germline V gene sequence: CDR1 SGHTA, CDR2 FQGTGA. The CDR3 is 15 amino acids. The CDR3 DNA reads TGTGCCAGCAGCCCCAGTAGCAGAAACACCGGGGAGCTGTTTTTT. Translation gives CASSPSSRNTGELFF.

The chain links TRBV28 to TRBJ2-7; 9 nucleotides align to TRBD1. V trimming: 10 bases; J trimming: 5 bases; junction bases outside the gene matches: 6. The V gene's germline CDR1 is MDHEN and CDR2 SYDVKM. CDR3 length: 12 amino acids. DNA of the CDR3: TGTGCCACCGAGGGGGACAGGGACGAGCAGTACTTC. Its protein is CATEGDRDEQYF. The full variable domain, with the rest looked up from reference TRBV28 and TRBJ2-7, is DVKVTQSSRYLVKRTGEKVFLECVQDMDHENMFWYRQDPGLGLRLIYFSYDVKMKEKGDIPEGYSVSREKKERFSLILESASTNQTSMYLCATEGDRDEQYFGPGTRLTVT.

V gene TRBV5-6 combines with J gene TRBJ1-2; D might be TRBD1 (6 bases). This CDR3 contains 14 residues. The V and J ends lost 6 bases and 3 bases respectively, with 15 bases between them. The germline gives CDR1 SGHDT, CDR2 YYEEEE. CDR3 nucleotides: TGTGCCAGCACCCCGGGGGGCCGGGACTATGGCTACACCTTC. Translated: CASTPGGRDYGYTF.

This clone has a single count. CDR3 bases: TGTGCCAGCGGTCAGACAGGGGGAGGCTACGAGCAGTACTTC. Protein product: CASGQTGGGYEQYF. The rearrangement joins TRBV6-5 to TRBJ2-7; 9 bases map to TRBD1. The CDR3 loop spans 14 amino acids. CDR1 MNHEY and CDR2 SVGAGI come from the germline V gene. The V and J ends lost 8 bases and 3 bases, in that order; junction bases with no gene match: 8.

V and J are TRBV5-1 and TRBJ1-3; TRBD1 is a possible D gene (6 bases). Between the trimmed V and J ends, which lost 4 bases and 4 bases, there was a span of 9 bases. Germline lookup yields CDR1 SGHRS and CDR2 YFSETQ. The CDR3 covers 13 residues. In nucleotides, the CDR3 is TGCGCCAGCAGCCCAGGGGAAGGAAACACCATATATTTT. Translating it yields CASSPGEGNTIYF.

This chain connects TRBV20-1 to TRBJ2-7, with a possible D match to TRBD1 (6 bases). The CDR3 extends over 11 amino acids. V lost 8 bases, J lost 12 bases, and 20 bases lay in between. CDR1 is DFQATT, CDR2 SNEGSKA, per germline (reference sequence). CDR3 DNA: TGCAGTACCCAGCAGTCAGGGGCTCCGTACTTC. Encoded protein: CSTQQSGAPYF.